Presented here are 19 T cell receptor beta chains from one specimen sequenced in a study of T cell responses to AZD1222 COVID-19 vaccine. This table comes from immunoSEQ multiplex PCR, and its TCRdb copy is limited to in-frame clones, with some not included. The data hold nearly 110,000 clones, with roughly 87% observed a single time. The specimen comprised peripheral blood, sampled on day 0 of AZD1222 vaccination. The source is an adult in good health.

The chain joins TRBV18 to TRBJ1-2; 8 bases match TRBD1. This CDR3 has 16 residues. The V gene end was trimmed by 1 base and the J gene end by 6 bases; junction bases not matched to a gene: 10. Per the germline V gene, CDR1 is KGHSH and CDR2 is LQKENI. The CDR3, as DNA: TGTGCCAGCTCACCACAAGTAGGACAGGGCGGTCATGGCTACACCTTC. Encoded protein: CASSPQVGQGGHGYTF.

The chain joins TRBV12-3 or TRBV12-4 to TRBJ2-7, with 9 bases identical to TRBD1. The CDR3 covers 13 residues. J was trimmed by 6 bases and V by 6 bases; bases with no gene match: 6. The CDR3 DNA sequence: TGTGCCAGCAGCCAGACAGGGGGGGGCGAGCAGTACTTC. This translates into CASSQTGGGEQYF.

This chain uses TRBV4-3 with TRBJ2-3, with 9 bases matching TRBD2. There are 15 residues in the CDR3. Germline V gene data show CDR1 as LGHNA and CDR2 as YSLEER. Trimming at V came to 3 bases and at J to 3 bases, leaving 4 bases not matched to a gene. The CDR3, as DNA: TGCGCCAGCAGCCACTCCAGCGGGAGGACAGATACGCAGTATTTT. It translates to CASSHSSGRTDTQYF.

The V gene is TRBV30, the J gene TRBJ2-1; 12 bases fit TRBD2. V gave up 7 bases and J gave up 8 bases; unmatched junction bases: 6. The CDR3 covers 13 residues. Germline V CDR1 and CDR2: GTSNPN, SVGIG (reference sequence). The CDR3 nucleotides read TGTGCCTTCTCTAGCGGGGGGGCTTATGAGCAGTTCTTC. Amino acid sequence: CAFSSGGAYEQFF.

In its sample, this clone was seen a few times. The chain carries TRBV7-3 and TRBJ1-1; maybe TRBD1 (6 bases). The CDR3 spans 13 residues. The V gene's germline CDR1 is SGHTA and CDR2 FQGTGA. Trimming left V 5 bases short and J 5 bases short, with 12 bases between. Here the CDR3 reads CASSQKGGTEAFF. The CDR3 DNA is TGTGCCAGCAGCCAAAAGGGGGGGACTGAAGCTTTCTTT.

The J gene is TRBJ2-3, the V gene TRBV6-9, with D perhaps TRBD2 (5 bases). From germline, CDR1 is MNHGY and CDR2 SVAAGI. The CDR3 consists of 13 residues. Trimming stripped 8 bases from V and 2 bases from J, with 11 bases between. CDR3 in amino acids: CASGGLFTDTQYF. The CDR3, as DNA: TGTGCCAGCGGCGGACTTTTCACAGATACGCAGTATTTT.

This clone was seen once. DNA for the CDR3: TGCGCCAGCAGACTTGCGAGATCGGGCACCGGGGAGCTGTTTTTT. Translated: CASRLARSGTGELFF. The rearrangement uses TRBV5-1 and TRBJ2-2; no definite D call. CDR1 and CDR2 (germline): SGHRS, YFSETQ. The CDR3 loop spans 15 amino acids. V lost 5 bases and J lost 4, with 15 bases in between.

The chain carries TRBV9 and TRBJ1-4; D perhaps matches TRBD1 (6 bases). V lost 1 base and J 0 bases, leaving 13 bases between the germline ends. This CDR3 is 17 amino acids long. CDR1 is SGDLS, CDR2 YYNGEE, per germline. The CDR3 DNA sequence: TGTGCCAGCAGCGTATTAGGGGGACAACCAACTAATGAAAAACTGTTTTTT. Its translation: CASSVLGGQPTNEKLFF.

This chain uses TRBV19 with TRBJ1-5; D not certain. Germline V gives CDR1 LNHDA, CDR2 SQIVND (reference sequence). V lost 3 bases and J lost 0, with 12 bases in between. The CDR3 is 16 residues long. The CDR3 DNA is TGTGCCAGTAGTATTCTGGGCCTCCCTAGCAATCAGCCCCAGCATTTT. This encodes CASSILGLPSNQPQHF.

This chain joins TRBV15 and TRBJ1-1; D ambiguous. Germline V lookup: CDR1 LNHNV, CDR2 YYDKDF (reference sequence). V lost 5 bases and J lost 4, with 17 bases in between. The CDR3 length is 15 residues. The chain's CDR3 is CATSPQTVVGTEAFF. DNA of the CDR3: TGTGCCACCAGCCCCCAAACGGTTGTAGGCACTGAAGCTTTCTTT.

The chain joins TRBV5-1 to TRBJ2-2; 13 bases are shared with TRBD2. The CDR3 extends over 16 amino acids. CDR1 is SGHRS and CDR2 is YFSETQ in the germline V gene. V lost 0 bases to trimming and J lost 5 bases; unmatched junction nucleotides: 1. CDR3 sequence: CASSLEGLAGTGELFF. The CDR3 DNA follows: TGCGCCAGCAGCTTGGAGGGACTAGCGGGAACCGGGGAGCTGTTTTTT.

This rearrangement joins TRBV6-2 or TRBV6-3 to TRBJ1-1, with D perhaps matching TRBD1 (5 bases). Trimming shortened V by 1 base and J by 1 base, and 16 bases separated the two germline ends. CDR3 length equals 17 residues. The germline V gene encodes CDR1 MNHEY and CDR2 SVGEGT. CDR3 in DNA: TGTGCCAGCAGTTACTACACCCCGGGACGGAAGAACACTGAAGCTTTCTTT. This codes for CASSYYTPGRKNTEAFF.

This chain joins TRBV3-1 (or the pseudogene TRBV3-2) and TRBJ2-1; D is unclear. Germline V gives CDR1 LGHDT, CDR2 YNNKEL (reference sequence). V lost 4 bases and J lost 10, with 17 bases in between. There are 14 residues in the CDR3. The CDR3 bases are TGTGCCAGCAGCCCAGCCGGGCCACTCAGAGAGCAGTTCTTC. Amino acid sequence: CASSPAGPLREQFF.

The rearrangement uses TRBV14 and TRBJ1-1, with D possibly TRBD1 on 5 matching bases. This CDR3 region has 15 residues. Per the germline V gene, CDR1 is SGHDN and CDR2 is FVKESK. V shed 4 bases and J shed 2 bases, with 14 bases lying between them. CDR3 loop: CASSPVGTVNTEAFF. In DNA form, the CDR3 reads TGTGCCAGCAGCCCCGTAGGGACCGTTAACACTGAAGCTTTCTTT.

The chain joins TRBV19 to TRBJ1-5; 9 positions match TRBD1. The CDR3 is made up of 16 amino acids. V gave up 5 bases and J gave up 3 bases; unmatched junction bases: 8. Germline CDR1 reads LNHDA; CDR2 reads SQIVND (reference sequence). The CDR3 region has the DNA TGTGCCAGTAGTTTGACCGGGACAGGGAACAATCAGCCCCAGCATTTT. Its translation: CASSLTGTGNNQPQHF.

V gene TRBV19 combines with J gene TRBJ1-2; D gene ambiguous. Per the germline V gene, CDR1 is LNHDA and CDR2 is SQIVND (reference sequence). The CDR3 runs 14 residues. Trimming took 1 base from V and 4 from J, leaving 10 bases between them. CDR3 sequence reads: CASSIGEVSYGYTF. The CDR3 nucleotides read TGTGCCAGTAGTATAGGGGAGGTCAGCTATGGCTACACCTTC.

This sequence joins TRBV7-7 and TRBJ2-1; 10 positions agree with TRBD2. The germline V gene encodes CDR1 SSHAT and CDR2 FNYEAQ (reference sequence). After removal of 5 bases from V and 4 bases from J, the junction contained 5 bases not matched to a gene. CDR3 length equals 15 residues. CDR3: CASSPSGGGYNEQFF. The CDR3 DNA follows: TGTGCCAGCAGCCCTAGCGGGGGTGGGTACAATGAGCAGTTCTTC.

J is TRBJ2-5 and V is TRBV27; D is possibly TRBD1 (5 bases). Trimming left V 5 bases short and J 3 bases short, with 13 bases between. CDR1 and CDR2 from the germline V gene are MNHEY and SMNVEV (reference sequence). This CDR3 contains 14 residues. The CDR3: CASSRQGLKETQYF. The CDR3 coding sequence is TGTGCCAGCAGTCGTCAGGGCTTAAAAGAGACCCAGTACTTC.

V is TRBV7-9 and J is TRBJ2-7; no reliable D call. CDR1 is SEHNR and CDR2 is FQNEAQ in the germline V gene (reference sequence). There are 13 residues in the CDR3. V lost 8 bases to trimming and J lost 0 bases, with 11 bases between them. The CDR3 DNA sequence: TGTGCCAGCGTAAGTCAGAGCTCCTACGAGCAGTACTTC. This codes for CASVSQSSYEQYF.